What follows are 15 T cell receptor beta chains derived from one specimen sequenced in a study of blood T cell repertoires in COVID-19. Libraries were prepared by immunoSEQ multiplex PCR; TCRdb keeps only in-frame clonotypes and omits some of them. The table includes roughly 670,000 clones, about 90% detected once. Sample: peripheral blood. The receptors originated from a woman younger than 35 with acute or convalescent COVID-19.

The chain carries TRBV4-2 and TRBJ2-1; unclear D gene. V shed 2 bases and J shed 8 bases, with 13 bases lying between them. The germline V gene has CDR1 LGHNA and CDR2 YNFKEQ. CDR3 size: 14 residues. Here the CDR3 reads CASSQLERPDEQFF. The CDR3 DNA follows: TGTGCCAGCAGCCAACTAGAACGGCCGGATGAGCAGTTCTTC.

V and J are TRBV18 and TRBJ1-5; D gene ambiguous. The V gene lost 3 bases and the J gene lost 3 bases, with 6 bases spanning the gap. The CDR3 is made up of 13 amino acids. In germline, CDR1 is KGHSH, CDR2 LQKENI. This chain's CDR3 is CASSPDSNQPQHF. In DNA, the CDR3 is TGTGCCAGCTCACCCGACTCCAATCAGCCCCAGCATTTT.

The V call is TRBV6-6, the J call TRBJ1-3; weak D call: TRBD1 (5 bases). This CDR3 spans 11 amino acids. The germline V gene has CDR1 MNHNY and CDR2 SVGAGI (reference sequence). Trimming cost V 6 bases and J 12 bases, with 12 bases left between them. The DNA for the CDR3 is TGTGCCAGCAGGGACGGACAAGGCATATATTTT. It encodes CASRDGQGIYF.

This clone appeared a few times. The genes are TRBV19 and TRBJ1-3; no firm D call. Germline-derived CDR1 and CDR2 are LNHDA and SQIVND (reference sequence). The V and J ends lost 3 bases and 4 bases respectively, with 13 bases between them. This CDR3 contains 15 residues. In nucleotides, the CDR3 is TGTGCCAGTAGTATTTTACCCGGAGGGGGAAACACCATATATTTT. This encodes CASSILPGGGNTIYF.

The chain carries TRBV10-3 and TRBJ2-5; 8 positions match TRBD2. Germline lookup yields CDR1 ENHRY and CDR2 SYGVKD. V trimming: 4 bases; J trimming: 4 bases; junction bases outside the gene matches: 8. CDR3 length equals 15 residues. Here the CDR3 DNA reads TGTGCCATCAGTGTTGGACTCGGGGGGGGAGAGACCCAGTACTTC. This translates into CAISVGLGGGETQYF.

The chain has TRBV5-1 and TRBJ1-1, with D possibly TRBD1 on 5 matching bases. The CDR3 is 16 residues long. The ends were cut back, 0 bases at V and 5 bases at J, with 17 bases in the middle. The germline CDR1 and CDR2 sequences are SGHRS and YFSETQ. The CDR3 region is CASSLAGEGRWTEAFF. CDR3 DNA sequence: TGCGCCAGCAGCTTGGCCGGGGAGGGGAGGTGGACTGAAGCTTTCTTT.

The chain couples TRBV24-1 to TRBJ1-2, with TRBD1 as a possible D gene (5 bases). The length of the CDR3 is 12 residues. V shed 6 bases and J shed 2 bases, with 6 bases lying between them. Germline lookup yields CDR1 KGHDR and CDR2 SFDVKD. CDR3 sequence reads: CATSKGNYGYTF. The CDR3 DNA reads as TGTGCCACCAGTAAGGGGAACTATGGCTACACCTTC.

The rearrangement uses TRBV7-2 and TRBJ2-3; D is unresolved. This CDR3 has 15 residues. The V end was cut by 4 bases, the J end by 2 bases, with 13 bases between. CDR1 is SGHTA and CDR2 is FQGNSA in the germline V gene. CDR3 residues: CASSSAPYHTDTQYF. CDR3 nucleotides: TGTGCCAGCAGCTCAGCCCCCTACCACACAGATACGCAGTATTTT.

This clone was seen only once. The rearrangement joins TRBV9 to TRBJ2-3; a possible D gene is TRBD2 (6 bases). Germline values: CDR1 SGDLS, CDR2 YYNGEE. The V end was cut by 4 bases, the J end by 0 bases, with 18 bases between. This CDR3 is built from 17 residues. The CDR3 DNA reads as TGTGCCAGCAGCCCACTGGGAGGAGGGAGAAGCACAGATACGCAGTATTTT. Translated: CASSPLGGGRSTDTQYF. Filled out from reference TRBV9 and TRBJ2-3, the complete variable domain reads DSGVTQTPKHLITATGQRVTLRCSPRSGDLSVYWYQQSLDQGLQFLIQYYNGEERAKGNILERFSAQQFPDLHSELNLSSLELGDSALYFCASSPLGGGRSTDTQYFGPGTRLTVL.

The J gene is TRBJ2-2, the V gene TRBV4-1; D not resolved. The CDR3 runs 14 residues. From germline, CDR1 is MGHRA and CDR2 YSYEKL. Between the trimmed V and J ends, which lost 0 bases and 8 bases, there was a span of 10 bases. Here the CDR3 reads CASSQDRVRGELFF. The CDR3 nucleotides are TGCGCCAGCAGCCAAGATCGGGTGAGAGGGGAGCTGTTTTTT.

This clone was seen once. The V call is TRBV28, the J call TRBJ1-1, with TRBD1 identical over 7 bases. Germline CDR1 reads MDHEN; CDR2 reads SYDVKM. CDR3 length: 17 amino acids. The V segment lost 5 bases and the J segment 0 bases; nucleotides outside the gene matches: 12. In DNA form, the CDR3 reads TGTGCCAGCAGTGACCGAAGGACAGGCCCGGTGAACACTGAAGCTTTCTTT. Its translation: CASSDRRTGPVNTEAFF.

V is TRBV19 and J is TRBJ1-1, with a weak D call TRBD1 (5 bases). Trimming took 6 bases from V and 1 from J, leaving 12 bases between them. There are 14 residues in the CDR3. Germline CDR1 is LNHDA and CDR2 is SQIVND (reference sequence). This chain's CDR3 is CASRKQGANTEAFF. The CDR3 nucleotides are TGTGCCAGTAGAAAGCAGGGCGCGAACACTGAAGCTTTCTTT.

CDR3 bases: TGTGCCAGCAGGGGGGGACGTACCCCCGATACGCAGTATTTT. This sequence encodes CASRGGRTPDTQYF. The rearrangement uses TRBV6-5 and TRBJ2-3, with a tentative D call TRBD2 (6 bases). CDR1 MNHEY and CDR2 SVGAGI come from the germline V gene. Trimming took 6 bases from V and 6 from J, leaving 16 bases between them. The CDR3 is made up of 14 amino acids.

The chain employs TRBV5-1 and TRBJ1-5, with 8 bases matching TRBD1. Germline assignment: CDR1 SGHRS and CDR2 YFSETQ. V shed 4 bases and J 5 bases; nucleotides not matched to a gene: 5. This CDR3 is built from 14 residues. The CDR3 DNA sequence: TGCGCCAGCAGCCTTGGGACAGGTTATCAGCCCCAGCATTTT. It encodes CASSLGTGYQPQHF.

The rearrangement uses TRBV7-3 and TRBJ1-1, with 8 bases lining up with TRBD1. The V segment lost 2 bases and the J segment 5 bases; nucleotides outside the gene matches: 1. This CDR3 region has 13 residues. The germline V gene encodes CDR1 SGHTA and CDR2 FQGTGA. The DNA for the CDR3 is TGTGCCAGCAGCTTACAGGGGGCAACTGAAGCTTTCTTT. It yields the protein CASSLQGATEAFF.